This TCR beta chain was sequenced in a study of CD8 T cells in Susac syndrome. Worth noting for this clonotype: Its antigen is not identified.

Unmatched junction bases numbered 13, after V lost 6 bases and J lost 3 bases. The CDR3 spans 16 residues. The V gene's germline CDR1 is SGHRS and CDR2 YFSETQ. RNA in amounts of roughly 0.5 to 1 ug was reverse transcribed with random hexamers. immunoSEQ multiplex PCR amplified TCR beta CDR3 across 54 Vbeta, 13 Jbeta. TCRdb recomputed calls from the immunoSEQ multiplex PCR reads with MiXCR, one row per CDR3 protein. The sample shows around 100,000 distinct CDR3 sequences, 95% of them seen only once. Study-level results: The study admitted that it had a relatively small number of individuals in its TCR sequencing and HLA analysis.

Peripheral blood CD8+ and CD4+ T cells were profiled by TCR beta sequencing. The receptor's source is a human donor with Susac syndrome. Input material: CD8+ T cells from PBMCs. The genes are TRBV5-1 and TRBJ2-5; TRBD2 matches at 8 bases. The CDR3 DNA is TGCGCCAGCAATGATCTAGGGGCGGGAGGAAAAGAGACCCAGTACTTC. This encodes CASNDLGAGGKETQYF. The complete variable domain, with remaining parts taken from reference TRBV5-1 and TRBJ2-5, reads KAGVTQTPRYLIKTRGQQVTLSCSPISGHRSVSWYQQTPGQGLQFLFEYFSETQRNKGNFPGRFSGRQFSNSRSEMNVSTLELGDSALYLCASNDLGAGGKETQYFGPGTRLLVL.